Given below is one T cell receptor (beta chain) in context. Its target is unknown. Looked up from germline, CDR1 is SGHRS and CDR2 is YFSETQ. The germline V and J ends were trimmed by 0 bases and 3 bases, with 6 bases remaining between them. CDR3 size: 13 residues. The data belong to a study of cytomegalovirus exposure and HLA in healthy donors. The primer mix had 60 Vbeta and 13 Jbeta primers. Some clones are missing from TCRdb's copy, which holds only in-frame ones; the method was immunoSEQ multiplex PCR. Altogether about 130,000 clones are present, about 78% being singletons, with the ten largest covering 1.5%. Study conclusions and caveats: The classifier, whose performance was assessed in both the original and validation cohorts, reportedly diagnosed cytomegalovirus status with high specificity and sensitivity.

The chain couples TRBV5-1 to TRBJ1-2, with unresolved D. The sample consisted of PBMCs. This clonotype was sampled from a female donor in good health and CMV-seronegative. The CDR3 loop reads CASSLERYYGYTF. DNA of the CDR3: TGCGCCAGCAGCTTGGAACGGTACTATGGCTACACCTTC.